This is a list of T cell receptor beta chains from one sample in a study of naive CD8 T cells in extremely preterm neonates. The data were produced by immunoSEQ multiplex PCR, yet TCRdb's version contains in-frame clones alone and is incomplete. The repertoire has about 7,000 clones, less than 98% of them found once; the top ten carry 0.36%. Sequencing was performed on naive CD8+ T cells from blood. Source of these receptors: a human donor in good health. CDR3s include the opening cysteine and the closing phenylalanine or tryptophan. Each record gives: J gene, V gene, CDR3 protein.

j_gene: TRBJ1-2
v_gene: TRBV6-5
CDR3aa: CASSYSDTYGYTF

j_gene: TRBJ1-1
v_gene: TRBV19
CDR3aa: CASSIGPNTEAFF

j_gene: TRBJ2-3
v_gene: TRBV9
CDR3aa: CASSTRGGGPGDTQYF

j_gene: TRBJ1-1
v_gene: TRBV7-9
CDR3aa: CASSGGGTEAFF

j_gene: TRBJ1-6
v_gene: TRBV9
CDR3aa: CASSAPTGDNSPLHF

j_gene: TRBJ2-7
v_gene: TRBV7-9
CDR3aa: CASKLGGGEQYF

j_gene: TRBJ1-5
v_gene: TRBV6-4
CDR3aa: CASSPHSNQPQHF

j_gene: TRBJ2-3
v_gene: TRBV9
CDR3aa: CASSVATTDTQYF

j_gene: TRBJ1-5
v_gene: TRBV2
CDR3aa: CASSILSRSNQPQHF

j_gene: TRBJ2-7
v_gene: TRBV4-2
CDR3aa: CASSPSGGNEQYF

j_gene: TRBJ2-5
v_gene: TRBV27
CDR3aa: CASSLGRGVETQYF

j_gene: TRBJ1-5
v_gene: TRBV7-9
CDR3aa: CASGPTGGARQPQHF

j_gene: TRBJ2-1
v_gene: TRBV9
CDR3aa: CASSVVPSGGLYNEQFF

j_gene: TRBJ2-7
v_gene: TRBV7-3
CDR3aa: CASSSGSPGEQYF

j_gene: TRBJ2-5
v_gene: TRBV19
CDR3aa: CASSTGGTSLETQYF

j_gene: TRBJ2-2
v_gene: TRBV4-3
CDR3aa: CASSQAREGQGHGELFF

j_gene: TRBJ1-1
v_gene: TRBV2
CDR3aa: CATRQGVTTEAFF

j_gene: TRBJ1-5
v_gene: TRBV27
CDR3aa: CASSPGRSNQPQHF

j_gene: TRBJ2-5
v_gene: TRBV28
CDR3aa: CASSLSAGGLQETQYF

j_gene: TRBJ1-1
v_gene: TRBV7-2
CDR3aa: CASSLPQGMNTEAFF

j_gene: TRBJ1-1
v_gene: TRBV6-7
CDR3aa: CASRTGGRGDTEAFF

j_gene: TRBJ2-1
v_gene: TRBV11-3
CDR3aa: CASSSRSGEGAGGPNEQFF

j_gene: TRBJ2-1
v_gene: TRBV9
CDR3aa: CASSVEVAGGYNEQFF